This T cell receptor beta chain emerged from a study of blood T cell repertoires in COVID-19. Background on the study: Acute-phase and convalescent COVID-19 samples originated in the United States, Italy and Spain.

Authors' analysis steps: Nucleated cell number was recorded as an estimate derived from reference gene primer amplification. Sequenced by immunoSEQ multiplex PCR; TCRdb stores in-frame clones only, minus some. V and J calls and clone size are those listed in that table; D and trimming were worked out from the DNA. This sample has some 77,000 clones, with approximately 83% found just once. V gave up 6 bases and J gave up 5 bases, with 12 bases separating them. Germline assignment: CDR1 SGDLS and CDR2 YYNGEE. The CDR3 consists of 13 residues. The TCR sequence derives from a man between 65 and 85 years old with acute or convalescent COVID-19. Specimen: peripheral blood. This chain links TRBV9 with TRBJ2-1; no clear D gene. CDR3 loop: CASTSYMDNEQFF. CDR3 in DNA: TGTGCCAGCACCTCCTATATGGACAATGAGCAGTTCTTC.